Sequencing of this TCR beta chain was carried out in a study of blood T cell repertoires in COVID-19. In the study overall: From T cells, B-cell-depleted T cells, or PBMCs came the material, which was cDNA or gDNA.

Here immunoSEQ multiplex PCR was the method, and the copy in TCRdb shows in-frame clones only, minus some. Of tens of thousands of clones listed, roughly 90% are singletons. The source of this sequence is a man in his fifties or sixties with acute or convalescent COVID-19. The sequenced material came from peripheral blood.

The CDR3 spells CAWSARTGTMNGYTF. The CDR3 DNA reads TGTGCCTGGAGTGCAAGGACAGGGACAATGAATGGCTACACCTTC. The chain carries TRBV30 and TRBJ1-2, with 8 bases that match TRBD1. Trimming removed 1 base from V and 6 bases from J; junction bases left unmatched: 10. There are 15 residues in the CDR3. CDR1 is GTSNPN and CDR2 is SVGIG in the germline V gene (reference sequence).